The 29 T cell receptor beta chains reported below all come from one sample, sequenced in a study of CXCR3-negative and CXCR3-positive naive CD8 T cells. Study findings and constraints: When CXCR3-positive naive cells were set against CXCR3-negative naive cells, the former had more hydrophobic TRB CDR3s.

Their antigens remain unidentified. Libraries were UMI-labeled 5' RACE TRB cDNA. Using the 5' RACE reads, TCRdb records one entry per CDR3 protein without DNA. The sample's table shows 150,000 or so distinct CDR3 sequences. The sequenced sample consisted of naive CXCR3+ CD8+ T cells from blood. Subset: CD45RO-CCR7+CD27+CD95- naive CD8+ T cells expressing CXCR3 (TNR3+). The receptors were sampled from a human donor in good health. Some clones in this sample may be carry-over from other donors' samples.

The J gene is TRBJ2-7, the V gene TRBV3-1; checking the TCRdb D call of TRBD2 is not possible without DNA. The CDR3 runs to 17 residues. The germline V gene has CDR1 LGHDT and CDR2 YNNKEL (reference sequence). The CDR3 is CASSQDRGRTSGNEQYF.

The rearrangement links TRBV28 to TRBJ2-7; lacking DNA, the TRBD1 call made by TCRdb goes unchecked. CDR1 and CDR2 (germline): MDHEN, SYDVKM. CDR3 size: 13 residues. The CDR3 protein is CASSLDGGYEQYF.

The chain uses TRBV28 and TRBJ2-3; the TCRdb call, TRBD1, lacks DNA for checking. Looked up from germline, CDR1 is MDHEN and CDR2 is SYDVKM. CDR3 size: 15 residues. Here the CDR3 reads CASSLGGGATDTQYF.

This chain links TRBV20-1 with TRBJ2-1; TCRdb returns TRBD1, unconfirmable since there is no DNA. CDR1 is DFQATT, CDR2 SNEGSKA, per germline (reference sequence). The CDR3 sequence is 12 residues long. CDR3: CTLGWGLNEQFF.

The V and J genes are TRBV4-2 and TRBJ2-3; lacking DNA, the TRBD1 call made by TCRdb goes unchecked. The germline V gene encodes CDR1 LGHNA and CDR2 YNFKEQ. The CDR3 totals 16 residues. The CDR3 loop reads CASSQEGATTPDTQYF.

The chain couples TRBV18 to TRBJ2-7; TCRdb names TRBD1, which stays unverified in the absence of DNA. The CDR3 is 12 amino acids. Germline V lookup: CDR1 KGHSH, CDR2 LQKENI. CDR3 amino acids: CATSGVEYEQYF.

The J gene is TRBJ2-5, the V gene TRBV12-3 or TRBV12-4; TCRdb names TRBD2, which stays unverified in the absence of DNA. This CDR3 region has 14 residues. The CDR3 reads CASSPSRGEETQYF.

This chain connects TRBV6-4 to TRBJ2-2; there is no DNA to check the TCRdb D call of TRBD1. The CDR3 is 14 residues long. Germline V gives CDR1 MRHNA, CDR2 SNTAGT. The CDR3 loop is CASSPLSGTGELFF.

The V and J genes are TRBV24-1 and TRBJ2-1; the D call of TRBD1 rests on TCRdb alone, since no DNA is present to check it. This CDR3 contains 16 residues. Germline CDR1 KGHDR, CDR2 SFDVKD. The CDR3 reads CATTGQTGKSYNEQFF.

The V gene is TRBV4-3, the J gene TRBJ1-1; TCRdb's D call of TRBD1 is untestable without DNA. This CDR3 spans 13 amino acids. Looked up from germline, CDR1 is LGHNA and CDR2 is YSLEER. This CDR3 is CASSHYRDGEAFF.

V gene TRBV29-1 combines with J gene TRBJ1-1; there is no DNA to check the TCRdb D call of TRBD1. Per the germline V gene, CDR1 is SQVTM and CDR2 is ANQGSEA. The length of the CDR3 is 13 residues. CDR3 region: CTTDGGASAEAFF. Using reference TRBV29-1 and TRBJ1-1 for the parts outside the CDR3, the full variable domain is SAVISQKPSRDICQRGTSLTIQCQVDSQVTMMFWYRQQPGQSLTLIATANQGSEATYESGFVIDKFPISRPNLTFSTLTVSNMSPEDSSIYLCTTDGGASAEAFFGQGTRLTVV.

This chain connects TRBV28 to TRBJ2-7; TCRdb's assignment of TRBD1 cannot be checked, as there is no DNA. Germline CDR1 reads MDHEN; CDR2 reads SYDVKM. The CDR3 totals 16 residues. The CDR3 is CVSTGQGAWSAYEQYF.

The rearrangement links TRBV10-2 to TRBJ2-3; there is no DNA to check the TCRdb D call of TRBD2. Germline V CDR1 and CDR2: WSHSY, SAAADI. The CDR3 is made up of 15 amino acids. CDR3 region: CASSEGDYSTDTQYF.

The CDR3 region is CASRTDGGEQFF. This chain uses TRBV3-1 with TRBJ2-1; TCRdb names TRBD1, which stays unverified in the absence of DNA. The CDR3 totals 12 residues. In germline, CDR1 is LGHDT, CDR2 YNNKEL (reference sequence).

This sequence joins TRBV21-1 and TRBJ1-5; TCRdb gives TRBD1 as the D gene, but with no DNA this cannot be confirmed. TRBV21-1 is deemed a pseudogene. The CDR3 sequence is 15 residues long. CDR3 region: CASSRIQGAWEPQHF.

CDR3 sequence: CASSSSGGGVGSPLHF. This chain uses TRBV12-3 or TRBV12-4 with TRBJ1-6. The CDR3 is 16 residues long.

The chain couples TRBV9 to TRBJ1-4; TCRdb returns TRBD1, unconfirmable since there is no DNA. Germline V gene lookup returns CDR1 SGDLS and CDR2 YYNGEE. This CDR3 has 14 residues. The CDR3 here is CASSLGQGALELFF.

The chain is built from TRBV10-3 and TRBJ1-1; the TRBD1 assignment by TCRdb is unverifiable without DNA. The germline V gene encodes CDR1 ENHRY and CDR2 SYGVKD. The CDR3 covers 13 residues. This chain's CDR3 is CAISDPGEAEAFF.

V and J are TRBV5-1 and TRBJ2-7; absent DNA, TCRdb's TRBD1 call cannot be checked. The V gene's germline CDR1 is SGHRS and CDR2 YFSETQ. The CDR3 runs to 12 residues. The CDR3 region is CASSTNRDEQYF.

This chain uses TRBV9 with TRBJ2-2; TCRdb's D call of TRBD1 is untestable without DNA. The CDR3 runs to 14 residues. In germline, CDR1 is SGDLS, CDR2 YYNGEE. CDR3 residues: CATRGGGDTGELFF.

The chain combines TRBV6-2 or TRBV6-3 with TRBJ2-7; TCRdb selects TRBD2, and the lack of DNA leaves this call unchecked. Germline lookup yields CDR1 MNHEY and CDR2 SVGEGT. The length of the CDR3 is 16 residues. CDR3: CASSYSKNEEGTGQYF.

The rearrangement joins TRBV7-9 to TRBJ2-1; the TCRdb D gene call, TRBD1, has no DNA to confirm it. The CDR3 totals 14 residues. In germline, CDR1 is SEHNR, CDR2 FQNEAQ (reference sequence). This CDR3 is CASSTVRDRGWKFF.

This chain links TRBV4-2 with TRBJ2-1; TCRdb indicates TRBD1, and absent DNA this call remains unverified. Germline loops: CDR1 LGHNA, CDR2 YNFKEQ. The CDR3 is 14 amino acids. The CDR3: CASSHPGGDNEQFF.

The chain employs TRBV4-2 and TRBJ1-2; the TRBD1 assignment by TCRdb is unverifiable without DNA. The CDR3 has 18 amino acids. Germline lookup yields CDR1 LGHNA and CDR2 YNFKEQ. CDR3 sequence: CASSQDFQGAILSYGYTF.

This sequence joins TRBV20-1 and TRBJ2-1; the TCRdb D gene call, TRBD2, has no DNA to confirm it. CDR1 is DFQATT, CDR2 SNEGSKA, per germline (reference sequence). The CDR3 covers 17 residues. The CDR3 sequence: CSAHLAQAGGGLPEQFF.

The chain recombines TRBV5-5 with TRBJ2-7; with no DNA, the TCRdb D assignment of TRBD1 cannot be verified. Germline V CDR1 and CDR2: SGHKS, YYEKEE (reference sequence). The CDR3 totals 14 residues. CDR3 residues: CASSLGGTDYEQYF.

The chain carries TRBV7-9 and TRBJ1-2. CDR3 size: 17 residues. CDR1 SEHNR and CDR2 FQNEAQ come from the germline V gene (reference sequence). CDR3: CASSLASETRTNYGYTF.

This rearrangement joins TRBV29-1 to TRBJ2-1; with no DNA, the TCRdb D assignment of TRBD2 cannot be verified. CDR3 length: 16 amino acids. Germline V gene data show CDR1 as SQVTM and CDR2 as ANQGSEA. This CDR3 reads CSVAGLAERSYNEQFF.

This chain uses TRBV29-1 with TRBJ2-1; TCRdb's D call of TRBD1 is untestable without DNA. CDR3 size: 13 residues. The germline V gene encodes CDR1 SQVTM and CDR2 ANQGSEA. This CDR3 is CSVAFRVYNEQFF.